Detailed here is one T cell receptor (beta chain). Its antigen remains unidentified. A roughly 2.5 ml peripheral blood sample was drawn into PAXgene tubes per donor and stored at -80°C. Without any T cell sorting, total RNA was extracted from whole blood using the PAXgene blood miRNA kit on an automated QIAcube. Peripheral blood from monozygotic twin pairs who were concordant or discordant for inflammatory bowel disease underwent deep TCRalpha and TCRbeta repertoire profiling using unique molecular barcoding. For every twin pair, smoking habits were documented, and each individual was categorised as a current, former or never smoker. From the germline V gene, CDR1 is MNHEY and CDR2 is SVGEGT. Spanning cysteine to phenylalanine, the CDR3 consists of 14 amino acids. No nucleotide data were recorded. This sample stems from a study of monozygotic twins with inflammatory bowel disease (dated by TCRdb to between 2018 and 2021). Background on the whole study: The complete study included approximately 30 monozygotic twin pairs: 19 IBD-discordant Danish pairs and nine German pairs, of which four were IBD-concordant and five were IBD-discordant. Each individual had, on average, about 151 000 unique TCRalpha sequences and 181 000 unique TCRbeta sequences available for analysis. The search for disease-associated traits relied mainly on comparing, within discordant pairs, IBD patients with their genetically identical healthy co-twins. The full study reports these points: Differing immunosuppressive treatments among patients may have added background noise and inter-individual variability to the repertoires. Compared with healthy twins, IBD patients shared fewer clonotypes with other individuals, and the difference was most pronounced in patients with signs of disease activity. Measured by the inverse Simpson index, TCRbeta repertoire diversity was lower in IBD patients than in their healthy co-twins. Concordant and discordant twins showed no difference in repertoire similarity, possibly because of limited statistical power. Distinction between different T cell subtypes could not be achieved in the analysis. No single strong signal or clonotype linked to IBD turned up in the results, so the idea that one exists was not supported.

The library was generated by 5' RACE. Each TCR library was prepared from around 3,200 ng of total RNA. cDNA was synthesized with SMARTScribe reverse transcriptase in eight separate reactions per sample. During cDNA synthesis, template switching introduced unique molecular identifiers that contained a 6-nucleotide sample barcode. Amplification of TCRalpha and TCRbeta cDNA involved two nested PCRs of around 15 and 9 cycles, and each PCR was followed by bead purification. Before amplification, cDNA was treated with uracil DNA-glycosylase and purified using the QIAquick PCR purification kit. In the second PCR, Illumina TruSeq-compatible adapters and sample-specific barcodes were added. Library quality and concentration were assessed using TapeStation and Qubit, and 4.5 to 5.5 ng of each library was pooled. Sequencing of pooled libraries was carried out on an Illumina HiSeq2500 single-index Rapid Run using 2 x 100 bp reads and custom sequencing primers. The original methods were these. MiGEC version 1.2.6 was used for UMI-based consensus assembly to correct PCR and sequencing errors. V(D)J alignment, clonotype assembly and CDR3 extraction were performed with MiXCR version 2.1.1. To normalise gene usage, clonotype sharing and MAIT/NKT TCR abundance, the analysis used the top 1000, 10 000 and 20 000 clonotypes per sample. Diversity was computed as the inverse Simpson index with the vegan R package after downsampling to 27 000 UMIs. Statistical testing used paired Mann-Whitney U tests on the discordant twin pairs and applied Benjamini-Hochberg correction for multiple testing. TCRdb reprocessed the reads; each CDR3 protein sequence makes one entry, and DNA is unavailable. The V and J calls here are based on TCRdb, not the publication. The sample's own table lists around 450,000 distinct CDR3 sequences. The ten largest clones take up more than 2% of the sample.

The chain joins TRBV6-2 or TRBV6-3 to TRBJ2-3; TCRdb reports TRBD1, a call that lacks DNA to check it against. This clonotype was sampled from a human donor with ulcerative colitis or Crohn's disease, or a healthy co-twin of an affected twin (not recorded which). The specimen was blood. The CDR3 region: CASSWGPGTDTQYF.